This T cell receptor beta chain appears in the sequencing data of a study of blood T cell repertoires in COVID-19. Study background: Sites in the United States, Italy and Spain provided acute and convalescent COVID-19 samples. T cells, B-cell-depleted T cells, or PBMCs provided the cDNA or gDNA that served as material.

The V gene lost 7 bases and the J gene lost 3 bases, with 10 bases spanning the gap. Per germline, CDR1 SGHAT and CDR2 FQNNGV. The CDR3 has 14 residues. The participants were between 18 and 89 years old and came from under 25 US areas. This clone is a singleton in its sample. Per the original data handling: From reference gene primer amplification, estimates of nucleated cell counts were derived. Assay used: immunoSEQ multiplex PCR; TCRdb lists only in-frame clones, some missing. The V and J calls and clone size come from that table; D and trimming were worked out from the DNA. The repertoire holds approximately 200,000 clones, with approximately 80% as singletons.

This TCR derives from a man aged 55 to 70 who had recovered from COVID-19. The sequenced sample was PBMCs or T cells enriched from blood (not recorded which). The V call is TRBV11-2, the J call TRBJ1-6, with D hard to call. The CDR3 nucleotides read TGTGCCAGCAAGGAGATCTTCTATAATTCACCCCTCCACTTT. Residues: CASKEIFYNSPLHF.